What follows are 19 T cell receptor beta chains derived from one specimen sequenced in a study of blood T cells in healthy people across ages. Primers used in a second PCR of roughly 6 to 11 cycles were a sample-barcoded 5' primer and a J-beta primer mix. Using its own MiXCR run on the 5' RACE reads, TCRdb lists one record per CDR3 protein. This sample has 550,000 to 700,000 distinct CDR3 sequences; roughly 28% occur once, and the top ten carry less than 20%. The sequenced sample consisted of blood. The receptors here all came from a woman aged 70-85 years in good health.

The gene calls are TRBV12-5 and TRBJ2-2, with 8 bases that match TRBD1. CDR3 length equals 14 residues. Trimming took 3 bases from V and 7 from J; bases not matched to a gene: 4. Germline values: CDR1 LGHNT, CDR2 FRNRAP. CDR3 sequence reads: CASGFKTGVGELFF. CDR3 DNA: TGTGCTAGTGGTTTCAAGACAGGGGTCGGGGAGCTGTTTTTT.

This clonotype was recorded a few times. This sequence joins TRBV20-1 and TRBJ1-1; D is uncertain. Germline CDR1 and CDR2: DFQATT and SNEGSKA (reference sequence). This CDR3 is 14 amino acids long. V dropped 0 bases and J dropped 10 bases, with 18 bases sitting between them. The CDR3 DNA reads TGCAGTGCTAGAGATGGGCAAGCGAGTCGTGGAGCTTTCTTT. It codes for CSARDGQASRGAFF.

This clonotype showed up just a few times. This chain links TRBV7-9 with TRBJ1-3; D perhaps matches TRBD1 (6 bases). CDR3 length equals 14 residues. CDR1 is SEHNR, CDR2 FQNEAQ, per germline (reference sequence). V lost 5 bases and J lost 4, with 12 bases in between. CDR3 amino acids: CASSPGAPGNTIYF. In nucleotides, the CDR3 is TGTGCCAGCAGCCCGGGGGCCCCGGGAAACACCATATATTTT.

The chain's CDR3 is CASSQSRQAIQYF. In nucleotides, the CDR3 is TGTGCCAGCAGCCAAAGTCGACAGGCAATTCAGTACTTC. The V gene is TRBV3-1, the J gene TRBJ2-4, with a tentative D call TRBD1 (6 bases). Germline loops: CDR1 LGHDT, CDR2 YNNKEL (reference sequence). Trimming took off 2 bases at V and 10 bases at J, with 12 bases between the two ends. This CDR3 contains 13 residues.

This sequence joins TRBV6-5 and TRBJ2-7; no reliable D call. V was clipped by 0 bases and J by 5 bases, with 17 bases between them. The CDR3 runs 16 residues. Germline V lookup: CDR1 MNHEY, CDR2 SVGAGI. The CDR3 nucleotides read TGTGCCAGCAGTTACTCGGGCTACCCCAAAACGGACGAGCAGTACTTC. Protein product: CASSYSGYPKTDEQYF.

The chain combines TRBV24-1 with TRBJ1-1; D ambiguous. V was trimmed by 3 bases and J by 7 bases, leaving 11 bases between them. Germline V lookup: CDR1 KGHDR, CDR2 SFDVKD. The CDR3 has 13 amino acids. CDR3 in DNA: TGTGCCACCAGTGATCCCACCACCGGTGAAGCTTTCTTT. Protein product: CATSDPTTGEAFF.

The J gene is TRBJ1-1, the V gene TRBV25-1, with D perhaps matching TRBD1 (5 bases). CDR3 length: 13 amino acids. Trimming left V 11 bases short and J 4 bases short, with 17 bases between. Germline V gene sequence: CDR1 MGHDK, CDR2 SYGVNS. This CDR3 reads CASGQVGVTEAFF. CDR3 nucleotide sequence: TGTGCCTCGGGGCAGGTTGGGGTCACTGAAGCTTTCTTT.

Ten or more counts support this clonotype. Compared with germline, one end of the junction differs, possibly owing to a read error. The gene calls are TRBV5-1 and TRBJ2-5, with D perhaps TRBD1 or TRBD2 (5 bases each). The CDR3 runs to 15 residues. Germline V lookup: CDR1 SGHRS, CDR2 YFSETQ. This CDR3 is CASSLVPGPQETQYF. Written as DNA, the CDR3 is TGTGCCAGCAGCTTAGTTCCGGGACCTCAAGAGACCCAGTACTTC.

The CDR3 DNA follows: TGTGCCAGCAGTTATTCCGGGACTAGTAGGGGTTCCTACGAGCAGTACTTC. As protein: CASSYSGTSRGSYEQYF. The rearrangement joins TRBV7-2 to TRBJ2-7; 8 bases are shared with TRBD2. The ends lost 6 bases at V and 1 base at J; junction bases unmatched: 14. Per germline, CDR1 SGHTA and CDR2 FQGNSA. The CDR3 is made up of 17 amino acids.

This clonotype was counted only a few times. The gene calls are TRBV9 and TRBJ2-2, with no clear D. This CDR3 region has 15 residues. The germline CDR1 and CDR2 sequences are SGDLS and YYNGEE. V was trimmed by 0 bases and J by 0 bases, leaving 6 bases between them. In DNA, the CDR3 is TGTGCCAGCAGCGTAGCACTATCGAACACCGGGGAGCTGTTTTTT. It is translated as CASSVALSNTGELFF.

J is TRBJ2-3 and V is TRBV7-9; D not resolved. The CDR3 extends over 16 amino acids. The germline V gene has CDR1 SEHNR and CDR2 FQNEAQ (reference sequence). V lost 2 bases and J 2 bases, leaving 14 bases between the germline ends. DNA for the CDR3: TGTGCCAGCAGCTTACTCTCGCGGTCTTCCACAGATACGCAGTATTTT. It translates to CASSLLSRSSTDTQYF.

J is TRBJ2-7 and V is TRBV12-3 or TRBV12-4; TRBD1 might be the D (5 bases). The CDR3 spans 12 residues. The V end was cut by 3 bases, the J end by 2 bases, with 5 bases between. The CDR3 DNA reads as TGTGCCAGCAGTTTCAGGGCCTACGAGCAGTACTTC. Amino acids: CASSFRAYEQYF.

The V gene is TRBV7-2, the J gene TRBJ2-1; D is unresolved. V lost 7 bases, J lost 9 bases, and 16 bases lay in between. Looked up from germline, CDR1 is SGHTA and CDR2 is FQGNSA. This CDR3 spans 13 amino acids. CDR3 sequence (DNA): TGTGCCAGCACCTCACCCCACATAGGTGAGCAGTTCTTC. This codes for CASTSPHIGEQFF.

DNA for the CDR3: TGCGCCAGCAGCCAACCAGGATTACAAGAGACCCAGTACTTC. Translated: CASSQPGLQETQYF. The rearrangement links TRBV4-1 to TRBJ2-7; D unclear. The J call may be faulty, since TRBJ2-5 better matches the DNA end. Germline V gives CDR1 MGHRA, CDR2 YSYEKL. This CDR3 is 14 amino acids long.

The genes are TRBV12-3 or TRBV12-4 and TRBJ2-7; D possibly corresponds to TRBD2 (7 bases). This CDR3 has 13 residues. V shed 8 bases and J shed 3 bases, with 14 bases lying between them. CDR3 loop: CASAGGAGYEQYF. The CDR3 DNA is TGTGCCAGCGCTGGGGGGGCGGGCTACGAGCAGTACTTC.

V is TRBV20-1 and J is TRBJ2-3, with TRBD2 matching 8 bases. This CDR3 has 15 residues. Germline trimming cut 0 bases from V and 4 bases from J; bases unmatched to any gene: 6. Per germline, CDR1 DFQATT and CDR2 SNEGSKA (reference sequence). The CDR3 sequence is CSAREYGGAPDTQYF. The CDR3 bases are TGCAGTGCTAGAGAGTACGGGGGGGCCCCAGATACGCAGTATTTT.

This rearrangement joins TRBV2 to TRBJ1-1; D may be TRBD1 (6 bases). Germline V gene data show CDR1 as SNHLY and CDR2 as FYNNEI. V gave up 2 bases and J gave up 0 bases, with 10 bases separating them. This CDR3 is 15 amino acids long. CDR3 amino acids: CASSEQGFMNTEAFF. CDR3 nucleotide sequence: TGTGCCAGCAGTGAACAGGGGTTCATGAACACTGAAGCTTTCTTT. Based on the CDR3 plus reference TRBV2 and TRBJ1-1, the full variable domain is EPEVTQTPSHQVTQMGQEVILRCVPISNHLYFYWYRQILGQKVEFLVSFYNNEISEKSEIFDDQFSVERPDGSNFTLKIRSTKLEDSAMYFCASSEQGFMNTEAFFGQGTRLTVV.

This clonotype showed up many times. The V call is TRBV18, the J call TRBJ2-2, with D possibly being TRBD1 (5 bases). TRBJ1-4 explains the end of the DNA better; the J call may be wrong. Germline V gene lookup returns CDR1 KGHSH and CDR2 LQKENI. The CDR3 length is 13 residues. The CDR3, as DNA: TGTGCCAGCTCACCTGAGGGGCGAGAAAAACTGTTTTTT. Translating it yields CASSPEGREKLFF.

In its sample, this clonotype was seen many times. This chain links TRBV11-3 with TRBJ1-2, with TRBD1 matching over 9 bases. Unmatched junction bases numbered 3, after V lost 5 bases and J lost 8 bases. The germline V gene has CDR1 SGHNT and CDR2 YENEEA. The CDR3 runs 12 residues. CDR3 protein: CASSPGTGGYTF. In nucleotides, the CDR3 is TGTGCCAGCAGCCCCGGGACAGGGGGCTACACCTTC.